This paragraph reports one TCR beta chain. This clone was picked up a small number of times. Its antigen remains unidentified. Base-call qualities are not available, and no considerably larger clone is one nucleotide away. Between the V and J ends, shortened by 4 bases and 8 bases respectively, the junction contains 17 bases. The CDR3, cysteine through phenylalanine, is 14 amino acids long. The CDR3 DNA has 42 bases and is translated from base 1. CDR1 and CDR2 (SGHNT, YYREEE) derive from the germline V gene (reference sequence). This entry belongs to a study of cytomegalovirus exposure and HLA in healthy donors (dated by TCRdb to between 2016 and 2019). Broadly, across the study: According to an earlier analysis of several hundred of the donors, about 190 million T cells yielded some 110 million unique TCR beta sequences and about 300 Gb of sequence data. Among some 410 genotyped donors of the cohort, an average of 235,054 unique TCR beta nucleotide sequences were sequenced per donor, 15% to 20% of them non-productive. The study used immunosequencing to profile the T cell repertoires of 666 subjects and linked those repertoires to cytomegalovirus serostatus. Several DR-DQ haplotypes were handled as single units for association and clustering because linkage in the cohort was strong. An early release covering 550 to 650 HLA-typed donors comprised about 320 gigabases of sequencing data and tens of millions of unique TCR sequences. In a later genetic analysis, genome-wide SNP genotypes for about 65% of the roughly 670 donors were used, and that subset was treated as a discovery cohort. Typing coverage varied by locus: roughly 629-640 donors for A, B, C, DRB1 and DQB1; roughly 520 for DQA1; approximately 570 for DPA1; around 490 for DPB1. In the later analysis, no new phenotypic data were used to find candidate immune exposures; instead, reliance was placed on TCR beta sequences and their occurrence across donors. All discovery cohort repertoires had been generated on a single sequencing platform. Among the roughly 370 genotyped donors, about 85% belonged to the genetic ancestry cluster associated with self-reported Caucasian donors. To decide whether each TCR beta V gene segment behaved as functional or pseudogenic, an earlier analysis of approximately 590 of the donors relied on high-throughput TCR beta sequencing. In addition to the first cohort of 666 subjects, a separate validation cohort of 130 or so different subjects was used. HLA typing covered class I and class II loci at four-digit resolution. Donor age, sex, ethnicity and CMV serostatus were compiled alongside the repertoire data. In a later analysis, previously published TCR beta repertoires from some 640 donors were re-analyzed and high-resolution HLA genotyping was added so that TCR occurrence patterns could be studied. High-throughput TCR immunosequencing, statistical association of individual TCRs with disease status, and machine learning were combined to predict cytomegalovirus infection status. The study aimed to test whether signatures of past pathogen exposure could be identified by cataloging public T cell receptors. Summary of the overall study and its limitations: It was suggested by the authors that the approach could potentially be generalized to other disease states and immunological phenotypes. In a later analysis, HLA-associated TCR beta chains showed more clonal expansion and lower generation probabilities than non-associated chains that were equally common. Across donors, most TCR sequences were observed very rarely, whereas some public TCRs were present in many individuals. The presence/absence analyses assumed that sequencing depth was roughly uniform across donors, and that assumption may not be true. An earlier analysis of around 540 of the donors showed that most TCR beta V segments appeared in productive rearrangements either about 87% or about 30% of the time, which broadly matched IMGT annotations. The study listed approximately 160 TCR beta chains as associated with cytomegalovirus. In a later analysis, around 15,000 TCR beta sequences were associated with specific HLA alleles at a false discovery rate of 0.05. Because counts were too low, some 17 rarely observed V segments, including chromosome 9 orphons, were excluded from the earlier analysis of around 640 of the donors. According to a later analysis, TCR association rates differed among HLA loci, with DRB1 alleles showing the most associated TCRs and HLA-C alleles showing the fewest. The classifier was reported to diagnose cytomegalovirus status with high specificity and sensitivity in both the original and validation cohorts. A further reported finding was that TCR beta sequences accurately predicted the HLA-A and HLA-B alleles for most subjects in the first cohort. Because some donors lacked HLA typing at each locus, the association tests relied only on the typed subset. In a later genetic analysis, a missense DCLRE1C variant was associated with V-gene and J-gene trimming of TCR beta chains, and the association was replicated in an independent cohort. The 87-base-pair reads could not distinguish some IMGT-functional V segments, including TRBV6-2 and TRBV6-3, so those segments were excluded. A cluster of highly shared sequence variants was judged likely to be a technical artifact of the sequencing pipeline. According to a later analysis, parvovirus B19, influenza, CMV and Epstein-Barr virus appeared linked to several top co-occurrence clusters. For the cohort, immune exposure information was limited to CMV serostatus. In a later analysis, most CMV-associated TCR beta chains were found to appear HLA-restricted, with HLA associations seemingly driven largely by CMV exposure. Correlated functional status among segregating V segments might be attributable to linkage disequilibrium, but an unknown experimental factor could not be ruled out. Assigning TCR associations to individual alleles was difficult when HLA alleles, especially DR and DQ, strongly co-occurred. In vitro tests confirmed that three of the cytomegalovirus-associated TCR beta chains recognize cytomegalovirus antigens. Only TCR beta chains were sequenced in this cohort, and the absence of alpha or paired-chain data limited detectable features. In a later genetic analysis, fewer N-insertions in productive TCRs were reported among donors in an Asian-associated ancestry cluster than the roughly 710-donor mean.

The cohort consisted of more than 650 healthy bone marrow donors. All cohort members were sampled while nominally healthy, although unrecorded immune exposures were likely present. The donor tested CMV seronegative and was one of the 352 seronegative cohort members. Every donor gave a peripheral blood sample, and the peripheral blood mononuclear cells from that sample were used for TCR beta sequencing. The Qiagen DNeasy Blood Extraction Kit was used to extract genomic DNA from the blood cell samples. Library preparation used the immunoSEQ multiplex PCR assay. The multiplex PCR relied on a mix of 60 forward primers for TCR Vbeta segments and 13 reverse primers for TCR Jbeta segments. A multiplex PCR assay on genomic DNA amplified the CDR3 region of rearranged TCR beta genes. Amplified TCR beta libraries were sequenced as 87-base-pair reads on the Illumina HiSeq System. The study's processing was this. A later analysis tallied some 79 million unique TCR beta chains across the 666 repertoires, and around 12 million of those chains were shared by two or more donors. To remove PCR and sequencing errors, raw reads were error-corrected and collapsed into unique sequences using a nearest-neighbor algorithm that merged closely related sequences. V, D and J gene segments were assigned by aligning CDR3 sequences to IMGT reference sequences. For a sequence to be retained, a match of at least six nucleotides to both a V gene segment and a J gene segment was required. Rearrangements were classified as productive when the CDR3 lacked stop codons and remained in frame with V and J, and all other rearrangements were classified as non-productive. CDR3 was defined according to IMGT convention as the region running from the second conserved V-encoded cysteine to the conserved J-encoded phenylalanine. Sequences without an unambiguous match to a single V gene segment were excluded from the earlier analysis of almost 600 of the donors. An earlier analysis of 500 to 600 of the donors classified V segments as functional when productive rearrangements were above 56.7% and as segregating when the standard deviation between donors was above 5%. A statistical classification framework was developed to diagnose cytomegalovirus status using the catalog of TCR beta chain sequences. V and J gene assignment, in a later analysis, came from comparing TCR nucleotide sequences with IMGT/GENE-DB human TR gene sequences. In a later analysis, CDR3 sequences and most-parsimonious VDJ recombination scenarios were assigned using the TCRdist pipeline. In a later analysis, each TCR beta chain was defined by its CDR3 amino acid sequence together with its V-gene family, and reads lacking a unique V-gene family were excluded. A later analysis removed 550 to 700 highly shared, low-generation-probability nucleotide sequences to deal with suspected cross-contamination and a sequencing artifact. For each public chain, a later analysis derived a clonal expansion index from normalized ranks of inferred template counts within each repertoire. Generation probabilities in a later analysis came from a VDJ recombination model fitted to out-of-frame rearrangements, and those results were checked against IGoR. In a later analysis, hypergeometric tests were used to score TCR-TCR, TCR-HLA and TCR-CMV co-occurrence, with a repertoire-size bias correction applied to TCR pairs. A later analysis estimated false discovery rates by permuting HLA or CMV assignments 20 times. In a later analysis, co-occurring TCRs were grouped using DBSCAN, and TCRdist sequence similarity was added for clustering within HLA-allele-positive subsets. Repertoires with fewer than 30,000 or more than 120,000 public chains, plus five repertoires with anomalous nucleotide sharing, were excluded from co-occurrence clustering. Here the immuneACCESS table is served through TCRdb, limited to in-frame sequences with V and J called. Missing clones are a known gap in these copies; in checked studies unresolved V genes cover under half, and the rest lacks a known reason. The V and J calls and clone size come from that table; D and trimming were worked out from the DNA. The sample table contains about 120,000 clones; only one count was recorded for around 10% of them. Less than 4% of the sample is held by the ten biggest clonotypes.

The V and J segments used are TRBV5-4 and TRBJ2-3; TRBD2 might be the D gene, on 6 matching bases. The receptor was isolated from a young man in good health and CMV-seronegative. Input material: PBMCs. Here the CDR3 is given as CASSRDFEGLTQYF. The DNA sequence is TGTGCCAGCAGCAGGGACTTCGAGGGTCTTACGCAGTATTTT.